The text below deals with one T cell receptor beta chain. The authors' processing: Scientists estimated how many nucleated cells there were by amplifying reference gene primers. Assay used: immunoSEQ multiplex PCR; TCRdb lists only in-frame clones, some missing. Clonal size and the V and J genes are those of that table, whereas D and trimming came from the DNA. This table holds tens of thousands of clones, 89% found once. These data are taken from a study of blood T cell repertoires in COVID-19. Study overall: The analysed material was cDNA or gDNA that came from T cells, B-cell-depleted T cells, or PBMCs.

Patients from Seattle were sampled longitudinally, starting during active infection. In germline, CDR1 is SGHKS, CDR2 YYEKEE (reference sequence). Losses at the gene ends were 1 base for V and 7 bases for J; bases not matched to a gene: 7. The CDR3 covers 15 residues. Sequences were obtained from peripheral blood. The TCR was taken from a man aged 50 to 60 with COVID-19, enrolled during active disease. The chain combines TRBV5-5 with TRBJ2-1; 8 bases are shared with TRBD2. Here the CDR3 DNA reads TGTGCCAGCAGCTTGATGACGGGGGGGCGAAATGAGCAGTTCTTC. Its protein product is CASSLMTGGRNEQFF.